This T cell receptor beta chain was identified during a study of identical twins. This clonotype appeared a few times. MiXCR, applied by TCRdb to the 5' RACE reads, yields one record per CDR3 protein. The sample records more than 400,000 distinct CDR3 sequences, approximately 14% being singletons. The CDR3 totals 16 residues. With 6 bases clipped from V and 6 bases from J, the junction kept 13 bases outside the gene matches. Germline loops: CDR1 MNHNS, CDR2 SASEGT. In addition, the sample was reused for a study of yellow fever vaccine responses in identical twins.

The chain has TRBV6-1 and TRBJ2-1, with 8 bases that match TRBD2. The sample was CD4+ T cells sorted from blood. The source of this sequence is a woman between 18 and 30 years old in good health. This CDR3 reads CASSPMGLERANEQFF. For the CDR3, the DNA is TGTGCCAGCAGCCCTATGGGACTAGAGAGGGCCAATGAGCAGTTCTTC.